This TCR beta chain was identified during a study of PD-1 blockade in classical Hodgkin lymphoma. Across the study: Patients were treated with nivolumab at 3 mg/kg, and this was given intravenously every 2 weeks. General study points: It was reported that newly diagnosed patients had less baseline TCR diversity than healthy donors. Individuals who commenced nivolumab within less than 1 year of ASCT were excluded.

Trimming cost V 7 bases and J 4 bases; bases outside gene matches: 5. This CDR3 has 14 residues. The germline V gene has CDR1 LNHDA and CDR2 SQIVND (reference sequence). Profiling relied on immunoSEQ multiplex PCR, and the TCRdb table lists in-frame clones only, not all of them. The sample has roughly 31,000 clones, approximately 83% seen once. Every one of the patients relapsed after autologous stem cell transplantation (brentuximab vedotin exposure was variable). Magnetic negative selection of thawed PBMCs was the method by which CD4+ T cells were purified. Best outcomes ranged across complete response, partial response and progressive disease. Turning to this clone: No antigen is known for it.

This sequence joins TRBV19 and TRBJ2-5; TRBD1 aligns across 11 bases. The sequence was collected from a human donor with classical Hodgkin lymphoma. Here the sequenced sample was CD4+ T cells from blood, taken at baseline. The CDR3, as DNA: TGTGCCAGTAAGCAGGACAGGGGGCGAGAGACCCAGTACTTC. Translating gives CASKQDRGRETQYF.